Listed below are T cell receptor beta chains from one sample, sequenced in a study of blood T cell repertoires in COVID-19. Some clones are missing from TCRdb's copy, which holds only in-frame ones; the method was immunoSEQ multiplex PCR. The table shows around 30,000 clones, with 84% occurring only once. The sequencing sample was made of peripheral blood. These receptors were taken from a human donor in a cohort sampled during active COVID-19. Each CDR3 is given with its conserved first and last residue. The D gene is left open where the match is weak. Clone sizes are given selectively: once, few, many, or a class where the clone is expanded.

TRBD1,TRBJ2-2,TRBV5-1,-,TGCGCCAGCACCCGGACAGGCTCCGGCGGGGAGCTGTTTTTT,CASTRTGSGGELFF
TRBD1,TRBJ1-1,TRBV3-1/TRBV3-2,-,TGTGCCAGCAGCCGACAGGGGATGAACACTGAAGCTTTCTTT,CASSRQGMNTEAFF
-,TRBJ1-2,TRBV19,-,TGTGCCAGTAGTATAGATCGTGGTCAGGGCTATGGCTACACCTTC,CASSIDRGQGYGYTF
TRBD2,TRBJ2-5,TRBV12-5,few,TGTGCTAGTGGTTTTGCGCTTGGGCTGGGTCTAGCGGGGTTCCAAGAGACCCAGTACTTC,CASGFALGLGLAGFQETQYF
-,TRBJ1-1,TRBV10-2,-,TGCGCCAGCAGCCCGGCCAGGGAACGGCTTGAAGCTTTCTTT,CASSPARERLEAFF
TRBD1,TRBJ1-6,TRBV6-6,-,TGTGCCAGCAGTAACCCGGGACAGGGAGATTCACCCCTCCACTTT,CASSNPGQGDSPLHF
-,TRBJ1-4,TRBV5-1,-,TGCGCCAGCAGCTTGGGCGGTGGGTACTCTAATGAAAAACTGTTTTTT,CASSLGGGYSNEKLFF
TRBD2,TRBJ2-3,TRBV3-1/TRBV3-2,-,TGTGCCAGCAGCCAGCCCGGGACTAGCGGGGGGCGCACAGATACGCAGTATTTT,CASSQPGTSGGRTDTQYF
TRBD1,TRBJ1-5,TRBV27,few,TGTGCCAGCAGTCCACAGGGGGTCGGTCAGCCCCAGCATTTT,CASSPQGVGQPQHF
-,TRBJ1-1,TRBV18,once,TGTGCCAGCTCACCTGGGCCGATGAACACTGAAGCTTTCTTT,CASSPGPMNTEAFF
-,TRBJ1-1,TRBV3-1/TRBV3-2,once,TGTGCCAGCAGCCGGCCGGGGGGGGCGACTGAAGCTTTCTTT,CASSRPGGATEAFF
-,TRBJ2-7,TRBV30,many,TGTGCCTGGATGACAGACGGCGGGCAGTACTTC,CAWMTDGGQYF
-,TRBJ1-5,TRBV2,few,TGTGCCAGCAGTGGCCCGTGGGGAGCTGACAATCAGCCCCAGCATTTT,CASSGPWGADNQPQHF
TRBD1,TRBJ2-3,TRBV5-1,-,TGCGCCAGCAGATACACAGGGGGCGCGGCAGATACGCAGTATTTT,CASRYTGGAADTQYF
-,TRBJ1-3,TRBV11-2,-,TGTGCCAGCAGCTCTTACCCGGAGTGGGGAAACACCATATATTTT,CASSSYPEWGNTIYF
-,TRBJ2-5,TRBV5-1,-,TGCGCCAGCAGTTATTATCCAGGGGGAGGTAATCGGGAGACCCAGTACTTC,CASSYYPGGGNRETQYF
-,TRBJ1-6,TRBV7-3,-,TGTGCCAGCCCGGGAGCCTTAAGCGTTAATTCACCCCTCCACTTT,CASPGALSVNSPLHF
-,TRBJ2-2,TRBV11-2,-,TGTGCCAGCAGCCCTGTAAACACCGGGGAGCTGTTTTTT,CASSPVNTGELFF
-,TRBJ1-1,TRBV19,few,TGTGCCAGTAAGGGAACCTCGACAGACCCGAACACTGAAGCTTTCTTT,CASKGTSTDPNTEAFF
-,TRBJ2-1,TRBV19,-,TGTGCCAGTAGTAGGGGGGGCGGCTCCTACAATGAGCAGTTCTTC,CASSRGGGSYNEQFF
-,TRBJ1-2,TRBV4-2,-,TGTGCCAGCAGCCAAGGGGGCAGCAAGAACTATGGCTACACCTTC,CASSQGGSKNYGYTF
-,TRBJ2-7,TRBV7-9,once,TGTGCCAGCAGCTCGCTTGACAGACCAGGCTACGAGCAGTACTTC,CASSSLDRPGYEQYF
TRBD2,TRBJ2-5,TRBV9,once,TGTGCCAGCAGCGTAGGGGTGGAGCGGGGCGGACAAGAGACCCAGTACTTC,CASSVGVERGGQETQYF
TRBD2,TRBJ2-7,TRBV5-1,few,TGCGCCAGCAGCGAAACTAGCGGGGGGGTCTACGAGCAGTACTTC,CASSETSGGVYEQYF
-,TRBJ2-7,TRBV4-2,-,TGTGCCAGCAGCCAAGAGACTGATTCCTCCTACGAGCAGTACTTC,CASSQETDSSYEQYF
TRBD2,TRBJ2-1,TRBV10-3,-,TGTGCCACTAGCGGGGGGGCCAATCCGCTAAATGAGCAGTTCTTC,CATSGGANPLNEQFF
TRBD2,TRBJ2-1,TRBV5-1,-,TGCGCCAGCAGCTGGAGCGGGGGAGGGTACAATGAGCAGTTCTTC,CASSWSGGGYNEQFF
TRBD1,TRBJ2-3,TRBV5-4,-,TGTGCCAGCAGCTCCCAGGGGGCAGATACGCAGTATTTT,CASSSQGADTQYF
-,TRBJ1-1,TRBV29-1,-,TGCAGCGTTGAAGTGGGGCGGGGTATGAACACTGAAGCTTTCTTT,CSVEVGRGMNTEAFF
-,TRBJ1-2,TRBV27,-,TGTGCCAGCACACCGGCGGGGGCCAACACTAACTATGGCTACACCTTC,CASTPAGANTNYGYTF
-,TRBJ2-1,TRBV7-2,-,TGTGCCAGCAGACTAAGGACAGAACTCTTCAATGAGCAGTTCTTC,CASRLRTELFNEQFF
-,TRBJ2-3,TRBV9,-,TGTGCCAGCAGCGACCGCGGGTCCACAGATACGCAGTATTTT,CASSDRGSTDTQYF
-,TRBJ1-6,TRBV6-5,-,TGTGCCAGCAGGGCGGGGGCGGTGATGGATTCACCCCTCCACTTT,CASRAGAVMDSPLHF
TRBD2,TRBJ2-3,TRBV7-2,-,TGTGCCAGCAGCTCCCTCCGGGGGGGCACAGATACGCAGTATTTT,CASSSLRGGTDTQYF
-,TRBJ1-3,TRBV18,-,TGTGCCAGCTCACCCTCCACAGGGACCGGCTCTGGAAACACCATATATTTT,CASSPSTGTGSGNTIYF
TRBD1,TRBJ1-1,TRBV7-2,-,TGTGCCAGCAGCTTAGTTGGGACAGTCTCTGAAGCTTTCTTT,CASSLVGTVSEAFF
TRBD1,TRBJ1-2,TRBV19,-,TGTGCCAGTAGTATAGACCGACAGGGGGACTACACCTTC,CASSIDRQGDYTF
TRBD2,TRBJ2-2,TRBV7-9,-,TGTGCCAGCAGCTTAATCAGCGGGGGGTCCACCGGGGAGCTGTTTTTT,CASSLISGGSTGELFF
TRBD1,TRBJ1-2,TRBV5-1,-,TGCGCCAGCAGCCCGGGGACAGGGTTTTATGGCTACACCTTC,CASSPGTGFYGYTF
-,TRBJ2-3,TRBV27,-,TGTGCCAGCAGTTCCCCTAACACAGATACGCAGTATTTT,CASSSPNTDTQYF
-,TRBJ1-5,TRBV19,-,TGTGCCAGTAGTATTATCGTAGCACCGGGTAGACGCAATCAGCCCCAGCATTTT,CASSIIVAPGRRNQPQHF
-,TRBJ2-1,TRBV13,-,TGTGCCAGCAGCTTACTTACTCCTCCCAATTACAATGAGCAGTTCTTC,CASSLLTPPNYNEQFF
-,TRBJ1-1,TRBV3-1/TRBV3-2,-,TGTGCCAGCAGCCAAGAGGGTTGGGAGAGGGCTTTCTTT,CASSQEGWERAFF
-,TRBJ2-7,TRBV7-6,-,TGTGCCAGCAGCCCAGGGCCGTTCTCCTACGAGCAGTACTTC,CASSPGPFSYEQYF
-,TRBJ2-6,TRBV6-1,-,TGTGCCAGCAGTGACCCAGGGGCTGGGGCCAACGTCCTGACTTTC,CASSDPGAGANVLTF
-,TRBJ2-5,TRBV18,-,TGTGCCAGCTCACGCGACATTGGGCAAGAGACCCAGTACTTC,CASSRDIGQETQYF
-,TRBJ2-3,TRBV28,-,TGTGCCAGCAGTTTGAGGACACCTTTCACAGATACGCAGTATTTT,CASSLRTPFTDTQYF
TRBD1,TRBJ2-2,TRBV5-1,-,TGCGCCAGCAGCCCACAGGGGGCGACCACCGGGGAGCTGTTTTTT,CASSPQGATTGELFF
-,TRBJ2-3,TRBV7-9,few,TGTGCCAGTGGCCCTGGAGGCCGCACAGATACGCAGTATTTT,CASGPGGRTDTQYF
-,TRBJ2-7,TRBV28,few,TGTGCCAGCAGTTTAAGTCTCTCGGTCCCTAGCTCCTACGAGCAGTACTTC,CASSLSLSVPSSYEQYF
-,TRBJ1-2,TRBV7-9,-,TGTGCCAGCACCACGACAGGCCACTACTATGGCTACACCTTC,CASTTTGHYYGYTF
TRBD1,TRBJ2-1,TRBV5-1,-,TGCGCCAGCAGCGCCAACAGGGGGCGTTACGGCAATGAGCAGTTCTTC,CASSANRGRYGNEQFF
TRBD1,TRBJ2-1,TRBV7-9,-,TGTGCCAGCAGCTCCCCGGGACAGGGGGTCGATGAGCAGTTCTTC,CASSSPGQGVDEQFF
TRBD1,TRBJ1-3,TRBV5-1,-,TGCGCCAGCAGCCGGGGACAGTTCGTCTCTGGAAACACCATATATTTT,CASSRGQFVSGNTIYF